A single sample is the source of the 10 T cell receptor beta chains below, sequenced in a study of cytomegalovirus exposure and HLA in healthy donors (dated by TCRdb to about 2017). Libraries came from the immunoSEQ multiplex PCR assay. Not all clones reach the TCRdb copy of this immuneACCESS table, which keeps in-frame sequences only. Checked studies attribute under half of the gap to unresolved V genes and leave the rest unexplained. In this sample the table shows about 160,000 clones, approximately 96% of which occur a single time. The ten largest make up more than 0.7% of the sample. Sequenced input: PBMCs. The origin of the receptors is a woman between 18 and 29 years old in good health and CMV-seronegative.

V is TRBV5-6 and J is TRBJ1-1, with a possible D match to TRBD1 (6 bases). Germline values: CDR1 SGHDT, CDR2 YYEEEE. V shed 3 bases and J shed 8 bases, with 11 bases lying between them. The CDR3 is made up of 12 amino acids. The CDR3: CASSWGGSEAFF. The CDR3 bases are TGTGCCAGCAGCTGGGGGGGCTCCGAAGCTTTCTTT.

This chain uses TRBV4-2 with TRBJ2-2; 9 bases agree with TRBD1. Germline CDR1 is LGHNA and CDR2 is YNFKEQ. J gave up 4 bases and V 1 base, and 4 bases lay outside the gene matches. This CDR3 has 16 residues. The CDR3 region has the DNA TGTGCCAGCAGCCAAGTCGGGACAGGGATCACCGGGGAGCTGTTTTTT. Its protein product is CASSQVGTGITGELFF.

The J gene is TRBJ2-5, the V gene TRBV7-2; 7 nucleotides match TRBD2. From germline, CDR1 is SGHTA and CDR2 FQGNSA. Trimming removed 5 bases from V and 4 bases from J; junction bases left unmatched: 4. The length of the CDR3 is 13 residues. The CDR3 reads CASSRPGGETQYF. The CDR3 DNA reads as TGTGCCAGCAGCAGACCGGGGGGAGAGACCCAGTACTTC.

The rearrangement links TRBV11-2 to TRBJ1-2; a weak D match, TRBD1 (5 bases). Trimming shortened V by 0 bases and J by 2 bases, and 16 bases separated the two germline ends. The CDR3 sequence is 17 residues long. Germline lookup yields CDR1 SGHAT and CDR2 FQNNGV. DNA for the CDR3: TGTGCCAGCAGCTTAGAGGGCAGGGCGGGGGTAAACTATGGCTACACCTTC. Its protein is CASSLEGRAGVNYGYTF.

This clone was observed a single time. The chain combines TRBV7-8 with TRBJ1-1; perhaps TRBD1 as D (5 bases). The V and J ends lost 3 bases and 5 bases respectively, with 10 bases between them. The germline gives CDR1 SGHVS, CDR2 FQNEAQ. There are 13 residues in the CDR3. CDR3 region: CASSFGRATEAFF. The CDR3 region has the DNA TGTGCCAGCAGCTTTGGCAGGGCGACTGAAGCTTTCTTT.

The chain carries TRBV6-5 and TRBJ1-5; D gene unclear. The germline V gene has CDR1 MNHEY and CDR2 SVGAGI. The CDR3 is 14 amino acids. V was shortened by 5 bases and J by 0 bases, with 8 bases between the two germline ends. The CDR3 loop is CASSKTASNQPQHF. CDR3 nucleotide sequence: TGTGCCAGCAGTAAAACAGCTAGCAATCAGCCCCAGCATTTT.

The genes are TRBV6-5 and TRBJ2-7; 7 nucleotides line up with TRBD1. The CDR3 runs to 13 residues. The germline V gene encodes CDR1 MNHEY and CDR2 SVGAGI. V dropped 8 bases and J dropped 1; count of bases not matched to a gene: 5. CDR3 DNA sequence: TGTGCCAGCTCGGACAGGAGGTCCTACGAGCAGTACTTC. Residues: CASSDRRSYEQYF.

This chain uses TRBV18 with TRBJ1-2; tentative D call: TRBD1 (6 bases). In germline, CDR1 is KGHSH, CDR2 LQKENI. V shed 3 bases and J shed 4 bases, with 18 bases lying between them. The CDR3 loop spans 16 amino acids. The CDR3 region is CASSPRADRDFYGYTF. Written as DNA, the CDR3 is TGTGCCAGCTCACCCCGGGCGGACAGAGATTTCTATGGCTACACCTTC. The full variable domain, in which reference TRBV18 and TRBJ1-2 provide the parts outside the CDR3, is NAGVMQNPRHLVRRRGQEARLRCSPMKGHSHVYWYRQLPEEGLKFMVYLQKENIIDESGMPKERFSAEFPKEGPSILRIQQVVRGDSAAYFCASSPRADRDFYGYTFGSGTRLTVV.

This rearrangement joins TRBV5-1 to TRBJ1-1; D gene uncertain. Germline V gene data show CDR1 as SGHRS and CDR2 as YFSETQ. Trimming removed 0 bases from V and 0 bases from J, with 9 bases in between. CDR3 length: 15 residues. CDR3 residues: CASSLAAALNTEAFF. Written as DNA, the CDR3 is TGCGCCAGCAGCTTGGCCGCGGCACTGAACACTGAAGCTTTCTTT.

The V gene is TRBV19, the J gene TRBJ2-2; 9 nucleotides match TRBD1. V trimming: 7 bases; J trimming: 4 bases; junction bases outside the gene matches: 7. The CDR3 is 15 amino acids. Germline assignment: CDR1 LNHDA and CDR2 SQIVND (reference sequence). CDR3 DNA: TGTGCCAGTACCCGGACAGGGGATGCCACCGGGGAGCTGTTTTTT. Translated, it gives CASTRTGDATGELFF.